The 16 T cell receptor beta chains below come from one sample, sequenced in a study of T-cell memory formation after mild COVID-19. MiXCR, applied by TCRdb to the 5' RACE reads, yields one record per CDR3 protein. The table has under 450,000 distinct CDR3 sequences, less than 25% seen once; the top ten hold around a fifth. Sequenced sample: PBMCs or a T cell subset sorted from them (not recorded which). The receptors stem from a man between 18 and 35 years old who had mild COVID-19 (a few samples of this study predate the infection). Cell type and time point are not known.

This clonotype was observed a handful of times. V and J are TRBV6-2 or TRBV6-3 and TRBJ2-2; 9 positions agree with TRBD1. Germline V gene sequence: CDR1 MNHEY, CDR2 SVGEGT. Losses at the gene ends were 4 bases for V and 6 bases for J; bases not matched to a gene: 6. This CDR3 comprises 15 residues. CDR3 sequence reads: CASSWPRTGAGELFF. The CDR3 DNA reads as TGTGCCAGCAGTTGGCCGAGGACAGGGGCCGGGGAGCTGTTTTTT.

This clonotype was counted only a few times. The chain couples TRBV6-1 to TRBJ2-6; TRBD1 matches 7 bases. CDR3 length: 15 amino acids. V lost 6 bases to trimming and J lost 2 bases; unmatched junction nucleotides: 4. CDR1 MNHNS and CDR2 SASEGT come from the germline V gene. CDR3 sequence: CASRTGRTGANVLTF. The CDR3 DNA sequence: TGTGCCAGCAGGACAGGGAGAACTGGGGCCAACGTCCTGACTTTC.

This rearrangement joins TRBV7-9 to TRBJ2-1; D is unclear. CDR3 length equals 12 residues. V shed 3 bases and J shed 5 bases, with 5 bases lying between them. Germline assignment: CDR1 SEHNR and CDR2 FQNEAQ (reference sequence). CDR3 sequence reads: CASSFRDNEQFF. The CDR3 bases are TGTGCCAGCAGCTTCCGGGACAATGAGCAGTTCTTC. Supplemented by reference TRBV7-9 and TRBJ2-1, the full variable domain reads DTGVSQNPRHKITKRGQNVTFRCDPISEHNRLYWYRQTLGQGPEFLTYFQNEAQLEKSRLLSDRFSAERPKGSFSTLEIQRTEQGDSAMYLCASSFRDNEQFFGPGTRLTVL.

The chain couples TRBV19 to TRBJ1-5; D gene unclear. This CDR3 is built from 14 residues. Germline V gene sequence: CDR1 LNHDA, CDR2 SQIVND (reference sequence). V gave up 3 bases and J gave up 2 bases, with 8 bases separating them. The CDR3 is CASSIRLGNQPQHF. DNA of the CDR3: TGTGCCAGTAGTATTCGGTTGGGCAATCAGCCCCAGCATTTT.

This clonotype showed up just a few times. This chain uses TRBV6-5 with TRBJ2-2; TRBD1 might be the D (6 bases). The V gene's germline CDR1 is MNHEY and CDR2 SVGAGI. This CDR3 comprises 15 residues. V was shortened by 6 bases and J by 4 bases, with 15 bases between the two germline ends. DNA of the CDR3: TGTGCCAGCAGGCTCATGGGGGCGGGCACCGGGGAGCTGTTTTTT. The encoded protein is CASRLMGAGTGELFF.

The chain uses TRBV29-1 and TRBJ1-2; D uncertain. The CDR3 is 12 amino acids. The V and J ends lost 4 bases and 8 bases respectively, with 14 bases between them. Germline CDR1 and CDR2: SQVTM and ANQGSEA. CDR3 DNA sequence: TGCAGCGTTGCCGGGAACACAGAGGGCTACACCTTC. Its translation is CSVAGNTEGYTF. Full variable domain (missing parts from reference TRBV29-1 and TRBJ1-2): SAVISQKPSRDICQRGTSLTIQCQVDSQVTMMFWYRQQPGQSLTLIATANQGSEATYESGFVIDKFPISRPNLTFSTLTVSNMSPEDSSIYLCSVAGNTEGYTFGSGTRLTVV.

This clonotype was found many times. The V call is TRBV11-2, the J call TRBJ1-2; D not resolved. Trimming removed 1 base from V and 6 bases from J, with 9 bases in between. Germline V CDR1 and CDR2: SGHAT, FQNNGV. The length of the CDR3 is 13 residues. CDR3 residues: CASSLGTGDGYTF. The CDR3 DNA reads as TGTGCCAGCAGCTTAGGGACCGGGGATGGCTACACCTTC.

The sample holds a few counts of this clonotype. The chain uses TRBV7-3 and TRBJ1-1, with TRBD1 identical over 9 bases. Germline V CDR1 and CDR2: SGHTA, FQGTGA. V lost 5 bases, J lost 5 bases, and 9 bases stayed unmatched. CDR3 size: 15 residues. CDR3 nucleotides: TGTGCCAGCAGCACCACAGGGGGCTCTTTTACTGAAGCTTTCTTT. Encoded protein: CASSTTGGSFTEAFF.

This clonotype was seen a few times. This sequence joins TRBV5-1 and TRBJ1-2; the match to TRBD1 covers 10 bases. The CDR3 loop spans 17 amino acids. The V gene's germline CDR1 is SGHRS and CDR2 YFSETQ. After removal of 4 bases from V and 4 bases from J, the junction contained 13 bases not matched to a gene. The CDR3 region has the DNA TGCGCCAGCAGCGTGGAGCCCGGACAGGGGGGAGTCTATGGCTACACCTTC. This sequence encodes CASSVEPGQGGVYGYTF.

This chain links TRBV7-2 with TRBJ2-4; 9 nucleotides align to TRBD2. This CDR3 contains 18 residues. Unmatched junction bases numbered 13, after V lost 1 base and J lost 6 bases. Per the germline V gene, CDR1 is SGHTA and CDR2 is FQGNSA. CDR3 bases: TGTGCCAGCAGCTTAGTTTGGTTCGGCGGGGGGGCCGTAAACATTCAGTACTTC. Its translation: CASSLVWFGGGAVNIQYF.

The chain joins TRBV7-3 to TRBJ2-2; 10 bases are shared with TRBD1. The ends lost 5 bases at V and 5 bases at J; junction bases unmatched: 11. The CDR3 is 17 amino acids. Germline CDR1 and CDR2: SGHTA and FQGTGA. The DNA of the CDR3 is TGTGCCAGCAGCACCTTTAAGGGGACAGGGGAGACCGGGGAGCTGTTTTTT. Translation gives CASSTFKGTGETGELFF. The full variable domain, rest sourced from reference TRBV7-3 and TRBJ2-2, is GAGVSQTPSNKVTEKGKYVELRCDPISGHTALYWYRQSLGQGPEFLIYFQGTGAADDSGLPNDRFFAVRPEGSVSTLKIQRTERGDSAVYLCASSTFKGTGETGELFFGEGSRLTVL.

CDR3 sequence: CASSLKVAGFEQFF. The CDR3 nucleotides are TGTGCCAGCAGCCTCAAGGTAGCGGGGTTTGAGCAGTTCTTC. The chain couples TRBV5-5 to TRBJ2-1; 8 bases are shared with TRBD2. CDR1 is SGHKS, CDR2 YYEKEE, per germline (reference sequence). With V trimmed by 4 bases and J by 9 bases, 9 bases remained unmatched. This CDR3 has 14 residues.

This chain joins TRBV9 and TRBJ1-1, with D perhaps TRBD1 (6 bases). V shed 0 bases and J shed 5 bases, with 11 bases lying between them. This CDR3 has 14 residues. Per the germline V gene, CDR1 is SGDLS and CDR2 is YYNGEE. In nucleotides, the CDR3 is TGTGCCAGCAGCGTAGCCCAGGGGCGGACTGAAGCTTTCTTT. It specifies CASSVAQGRTEAFF. The whole variable domain, filled in from reference TRBV9 and TRBJ1-1, reads DSGVTQTPKHLITATGQRVTLRCSPRSGDLSVYWYQQSLDQGLQFLIQYYNGEERAKGNILERFSAQQFPDLHSELNLSSLELGDSALYFCASSVAQGRTEAFFGQGTRLTVV.

The V call is TRBV11-2, the J call TRBJ2-1; TRBD1 matches 7 bases. Germline trimming cut 6 bases from V and 6 bases from J; bases unmatched to any gene: 5. The CDR3 loop spans 13 amino acids. Germline assignment: CDR1 SGHAT and CDR2 FQNNGV. The CDR3 region has the DNA TGTGCCAGCAGGACAGGGCCCGGCAATGAGCAGTTCTTC. It specifies CASRTGPGNEQFF.

In this sample, this clonotype turned up a few times. This sequence joins TRBV5-1 and TRBJ2-7; TRBD1 matches 10 bases. The germline gives CDR1 SGHRS, CDR2 YFSETQ. V dropped 0 bases and J dropped 0; count of bases not matched to a gene: 6. The CDR3 runs to 17 residues. The CDR3 nucleotides are TGCGCCAGCAGCTTGGAGGGACAGGGGTTTGGCTCCTACGAGCAGTACTTC. Protein: CASSLEGQGFGSYEQYF.

This clonotype came up once. The chain combines TRBV5-1 with TRBJ2-5, with a possible D match to TRBD1 (6 bases). Trimming left V 4 bases short and J 5 bases short, with 15 bases between. The CDR3 spans 14 residues. The germline CDR1 and CDR2 sequences are SGHRS and YFSETQ. Written as DNA, the CDR3 is TGCGCCAGCAGCCAAGGACAGTCCGGGGAGACCCAGTACTTC. Protein product: CASSQGQSGETQYF. The variable domain in full, completed from reference TRBV5-1 and TRBJ2-5, reads KAGVTQTPRYLIKTRGQQVTLSCSPISGHRSVSWYQQTPGQGLQFLFEYFSETQRNKGNFPGRFSGRQFSNSRSEMNVSTLELGDSALYLCASSQGQSGETQYFGPGTRLLVL.